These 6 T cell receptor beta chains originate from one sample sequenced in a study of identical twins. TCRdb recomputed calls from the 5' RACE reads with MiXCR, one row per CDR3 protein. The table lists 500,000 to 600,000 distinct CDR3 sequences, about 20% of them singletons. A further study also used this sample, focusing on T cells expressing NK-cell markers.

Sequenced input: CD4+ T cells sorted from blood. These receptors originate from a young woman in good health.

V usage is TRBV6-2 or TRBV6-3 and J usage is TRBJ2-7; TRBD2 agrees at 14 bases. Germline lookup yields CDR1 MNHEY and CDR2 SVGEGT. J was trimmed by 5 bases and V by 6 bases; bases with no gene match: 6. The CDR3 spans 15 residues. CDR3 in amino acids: CASRRGLAGVNEQYF. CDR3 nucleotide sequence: TGTGCCAGCAGGCGGGGACTAGCGGGAGTCAACGAGCAGTACTTC.

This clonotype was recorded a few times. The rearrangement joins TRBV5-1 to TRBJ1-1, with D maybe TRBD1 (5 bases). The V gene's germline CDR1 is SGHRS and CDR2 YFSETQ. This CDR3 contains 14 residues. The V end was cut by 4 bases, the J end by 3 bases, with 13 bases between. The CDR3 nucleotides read TGCGCCAGCAGCAATCAGGGCTGGGACACTGAAGCTTTCTTT. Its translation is CASSNQGWDTEAFF.

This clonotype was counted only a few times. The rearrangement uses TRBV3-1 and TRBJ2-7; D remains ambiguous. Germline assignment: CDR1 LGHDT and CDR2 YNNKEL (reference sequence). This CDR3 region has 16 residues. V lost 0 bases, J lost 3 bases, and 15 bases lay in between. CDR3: CASSQDRWSGGYEQYF. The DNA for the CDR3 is TGTGCCAGCAGCCAAGATCGATGGTCAGGCGGCTACGAGCAGTACTTC.

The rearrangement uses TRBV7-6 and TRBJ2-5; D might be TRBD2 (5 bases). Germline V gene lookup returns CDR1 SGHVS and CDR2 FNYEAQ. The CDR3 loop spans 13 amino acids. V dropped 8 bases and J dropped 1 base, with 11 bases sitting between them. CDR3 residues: CASRLAPQETQYF. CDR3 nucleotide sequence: TGTGCCAGCCGGCTAGCCCCCCAAGAGACCCAGTACTTC.

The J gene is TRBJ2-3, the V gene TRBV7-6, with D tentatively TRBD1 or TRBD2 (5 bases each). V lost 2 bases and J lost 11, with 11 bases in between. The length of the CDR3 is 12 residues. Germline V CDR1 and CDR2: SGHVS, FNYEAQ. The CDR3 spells CASSLTRDRQYF. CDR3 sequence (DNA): TGTGCCAGCAGCTTAACTAGAGACAGGCAGTATTTT.

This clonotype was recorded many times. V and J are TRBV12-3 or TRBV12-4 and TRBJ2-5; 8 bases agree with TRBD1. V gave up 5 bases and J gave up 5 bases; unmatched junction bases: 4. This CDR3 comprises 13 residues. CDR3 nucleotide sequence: TGTGCCAGCAGTCGACAGGGGAAGGAGACCCAGTACTTC. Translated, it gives CASSRQGKETQYF.